Listed here is a single T cell receptor (beta chain). Baseline, cycle 4 day 1, and cycle 7 day 1 were the blood sampling points. Trimming cost V 6 bases and J 6 bases, with 17 bases left between them. CDR3 size: 14 residues. The V gene's germline CDR1 is LNHDA and CDR2 SQIVND (reference sequence). The data originate from a study of OX40 agonist ivuxolimab in advanced cancers. Here immunoSEQ multiplex PCR was the method, and the copy in TCRdb shows in-frame clones only, minus some. The sample records tens of thousands of clones, 91% being singletons. This TCR derives from an adult with an advanced solid tumor such as melanoma, head and neck, liver or kidney cancer. The chain couples TRBV19 to TRBJ2-5, with D possibly being TRBD2 (6 bases). The specimen was CD4+ or CD8+ T cells sorted from blood, collected in a trial of the OX40 agonist ivuxolimab. CDR3 amino acids: CASSPRLDRKTQYF. The CDR3 DNA reads TGTGCCAGTAGCCCCAGACTAGATCGGAAGACCCAGTACTTC. The full variable domain, its missing parts supplied by reference TRBV19 and TRBJ2-5, is DGGITQSPKYLFRKEGQNVTLSCEQNLNHDAMYWYRQDPGQGLRLIYYSQIVNDFQKGDIAEGYSVSREKKESFPLTVTSAQKNPTAFYLCASSPRLDRKTQYFGPGTRLLVL.